This T cell receptor beta chain was documented in a study of vaccination effects on CD4 cells after COVID-19. Regarding this clone: The target antigen is unknown.

The J segment lost 1 base and the V segment lost 8 bases, leaving 3 bases of the junction unmatched. The germline V gene encodes CDR1 SNHLY and CDR2 FYNNEI. The CDR3 totals 13 residues. Using immunoSEQ multiplex PCR, the repertoire was profiled, and TCRdb retains in-frame clones only, with some absent. The data hold tens of thousands of clones, with approximately 71% observed a single time. A 10-day culture period preceded the isolation of CD4+ T cells. IL-2 medium supplanted half the medium on days 3 and 7. Sequences were derived from CD4+ T cells from PBMCs cultured without peptide, sampled before COVID-19 vaccination. The receptor's source is a human donor who received a COVID-19 vaccine. The chain is built from TRBV2 and TRBJ2-7; 9 nucleotides line up with TRBD1. The CDR3: CASGGQGSYEQYF. The CDR3 DNA reads TGTGCCAGCGGGGGACAGGGATCCTACGAGCAGTACTTC.